The rows below give T cell receptor beta chains drawn from one sample of a study of cytomegalovirus exposure and HLA in healthy donors. Method: immunoSEQ multiplex PCR; TCRdb's copy keeps in-frame clones and lacks some. The profile covers around 200,000 clones, with 70% to 90% appearing a single time and about 2.9% taken by the ten largest. The material sequenced was PBMCs. The origin of the receptors is a woman between 18 and 29 years old in good health and CMV-seronegative. The CDR3 runs from the conserved cysteine through the conserved F or W. Each record gives: D gene, J gene, clone size, V gene, CDR3 DNA, CDR3 protein. The D gene is left open where the match is weak. The size of a clone is reported for some rows only, either as once, few or many, or as a class for expanded clones.

d_call: .
j_call: TRBJ1-1
clone_size: .
v_call: TRBV19
cdr3_nt: TGTGCCAGTAGTATACATTTAACTGCAGTCGAGGCCACTGAAGCTTTCTTT
cdr3_aa: CASSIHLTAVEATEAFF

d_call: .
j_call: TRBJ1-1
clone_size: .
v_call: TRBV2
cdr3_nt: TGTGCCACCCACCTTGGAGGGGCTGAAGCTTTCTTT
cdr3_aa: CATHLGGAEAFF

d_call: .
j_call: TRBJ2-7
clone_size: few
v_call: TRBV29-1
cdr3_nt: TGCAGCGTTGAAGACATTTCCTACGAGCAGTACTTC
cdr3_aa: CSVEDISYEQYF

d_call: TRBD2
j_call: TRBJ2-5
clone_size: .
v_call: TRBV6-1
cdr3_nt: TGTGCCAGCAGTGCTCCGGGACTAGCATCCGAGACCCAGTACTTC
cdr3_aa: CASSAPGLASETQYF

d_call: .
j_call: TRBJ2-2
clone_size: .
v_call: TRBV7-2
cdr3_nt: TGTGCCAGCAATCAGGGTAGCACCGGGGAGCTGTTTTTT
cdr3_aa: CASNQGSTGELFF

d_call: .
j_call: TRBJ2-1
clone_size: .
v_call: TRBV5-8
cdr3_nt: TGTGCCAGCAGCTCCTACGGGACAATCTCCTACAATGAGCAGTTCTTC
cdr3_aa: CASSSYGTISYNEQFF

d_call: TRBD2
j_call: TRBJ2-1
clone_size: .
v_call: TRBV2
cdr3_nt: TGTGCCAGCAGTGAACCGGGACTACTAAATGAGCAGTTCTTC
cdr3_aa: CASSEPGLLNEQFF

d_call: .
j_call: TRBJ2-1
clone_size: .
v_call: TRBV4-1
cdr3_nt: TGCGCCAGCAGCCAAGACGGAGCCGCCACGACCTACAATGAGCAGTTCTTC
cdr3_aa: CASSQDGAATTYNEQFF

d_call: .
j_call: TRBJ2-3
clone_size: .
v_call: TRBV28
cdr3_nt: TGTGCCAGCAGTTTAGTTGGCGGGGTTAGCACAGATACGCAGTATTTT
cdr3_aa: CASSLVGGVSTDTQYF

d_call: TRBD1
j_call: TRBJ2-3
clone_size: .
v_call: TRBV7-9
cdr3_nt: TGTGCCAGCAGCTTACGGACAGGGCGCACAGATACGCAGTATTTT
cdr3_aa: CASSLRTGRTDTQYF

d_call: .
j_call: TRBJ2-7
clone_size: .
v_call: TRBV11-2
cdr3_nt: TGTGCCAGCAGCCCACCCCGCGGGCATATGCAACGCGAGCAGTACTTC
cdr3_aa: CASSPPRGHMQREQYF

d_call: .
j_call: TRBJ2-5
clone_size: .
v_call: TRBV27
cdr3_nt: TGTGCCAGCAGTTTTCGGCATTATCAGGGTGGGGAGACCCAGTACTTC
cdr3_aa: CASSFRHYQGGETQYF

d_call: .
j_call: TRBJ1-5
clone_size: .
v_call: TRBV21-1
cdr3_nt: TGTGCCAGCAGCAACGGGAGGACGGGCAATCAGCCCCAGCATTTT
cdr3_aa: CASSNGRTGNQPQHF

d_call: .
j_call: TRBJ2-1
clone_size: .
v_call: TRBV6-6
cdr3_nt: TGTGCCAGCAAAAGGTTGACTGACTCCTACAATGAGCAGTTCTTC
cdr3_aa: CASKRLTDSYNEQFF

d_call: .
j_call: TRBJ2-3
clone_size: .
v_call: TRBV27
cdr3_nt: TGTGCCAGCAGCCCGAGTCGATTCACAGATACGCAGTATTTT
cdr3_aa: CASSPSRFTDTQYF

d_call: TRBD1
j_call: TRBJ1-2
clone_size: .
v_call: TRBV4-2
cdr3_nt: TGTGCCAGCAGCAAGGAGGGGGCGGGTGGCTACACCTTC
cdr3_aa: CASSKEGAGGYTF

d_call: .
j_call: TRBJ2-2
clone_size: .
v_call: TRBV15
cdr3_nt: TGTGCCACCACTACGATCGAGGCAGGGACCGGGGAGCTGTTTTTT
cdr3_aa: CATTTIEAGTGELFF

d_call: .
j_call: TRBJ2-1
clone_size: .
v_call: TRBV29-1
cdr3_nt: TGCAGCGTTGAAGGGTGGCCCCAGGGGGGCAATGAGCAGTTCTTC
cdr3_aa: CSVEGWPQGGNEQFF

d_call: TRBD2
j_call: TRBJ2-3
clone_size: .
v_call: TRBV2
cdr3_nt: TGTGCCAGCAGTGATCCCCCGAGCGGGACTCGCACAGATACGCAGTATTTT
cdr3_aa: CASSDPPSGTRTDTQYF

d_call: TRBD2
j_call: TRBJ2-7
clone_size: .
v_call: TRBV11-1
cdr3_nt: TGTGCCAGCAGCTTAGGGACTAGCGGGAGCGAGCAGTACTTC
cdr3_aa: CASSLGTSGSEQYF

d_call: TRBD2
j_call: TRBJ2-1
clone_size: .
v_call: TRBV14
cdr3_nt: TGTGCCAGCAGCCCCGGGGGCGGGAGGACCTACAATGAGCAGTTCTTC
cdr3_aa: CASSPGGGRTYNEQFF

d_call: .
j_call: TRBJ1-3
clone_size: .
v_call: TRBV6-5
cdr3_nt: TGTGCCAGCATAGACAGCCGCTATGGAAACACCATATATTTT
cdr3_aa: CASIDSRYGNTIYF

d_call: TRBD2
j_call: TRBJ2-1
clone_size: .
v_call: TRBV7-9
cdr3_nt: TGTGCCAGCAGCCAACCAGGGACTAGCGGCGGCAATGAGCAGTTCTTC
cdr3_aa: CASSQPGTSGGNEQFF

d_call: .
j_call: TRBJ2-3
clone_size: .
v_call: TRBV12-1
cdr3_nt: TGTGCCAGCGCCTCGCTAGCGGTCACAGATACGCAGTATTTT
cdr3_aa: CASASLAVTDTQYF

d_call: .
j_call: TRBJ2-7
clone_size: .
v_call: TRBV30
cdr3_nt: TGTGCCTGGAGTGGATCGTCCAGCGGGCTTAAGAGGTACGAGCAGTACTTC
cdr3_aa: CAWSGSSSGLKRYEQYF

d_call: TRBD2
j_call: TRBJ2-7
clone_size: .
v_call: TRBV4-1
cdr3_nt: TGCGCCAGCAGCCCCAGGGAACTAGCGGGGGGGATCTCCTACGAGCAGTACTTC
cdr3_aa: CASSPRELAGGISYEQYF

d_call: .
j_call: TRBJ2-1
clone_size: .
v_call: TRBV6-5
cdr3_nt: TGTGCCAGCAGCCTCCGGGCGGGGGCCTTGAATGAGCAGTTCTTC
cdr3_aa: CASSLRAGALNEQFF

d_call: TRBD1
j_call: TRBJ1-3
clone_size: .
v_call: TRBV6-5
cdr3_nt: TGTGCCAGCAGCCGACAGGGGGCTGGAAACACCATATATTTT
cdr3_aa: CASSRQGAGNTIYF

d_call: .
j_call: TRBJ2-7
clone_size: .
v_call: TRBV28
cdr3_nt: TGTGCCAGCAGTCCCCATGGTCGGTACGAGCAGTACTTC
cdr3_aa: CASSPHGRYEQYF

d_call: .
j_call: TRBJ2-7
clone_size: .
v_call: TRBV5-6
cdr3_nt: TGTGCCAGCAGCTTGTCAGGGTGGGGCGAGCAGTACTTC
cdr3_aa: CASSLSGWGEQYF

d_call: TRBD2
j_call: TRBJ2-7
clone_size: .
v_call: TRBV7-8
cdr3_nt: TGTGCCAGCAGCTTAGCTAGCGGGAGCTCCTACGAGCAGTACTTC
cdr3_aa: CASSLASGSSYEQYF

d_call: .
j_call: TRBJ2-3
clone_size: .
v_call: TRBV28
cdr3_nt: TGTGCCAGCAGGCTAACCTTTAGAGATACGCAGTATTTT
cdr3_aa: CASRLTFRDTQYF

d_call: .
j_call: TRBJ2-7
clone_size: .
v_call: TRBV27
cdr3_nt: TGTGCCAGCAGGCCTCGACTAGACGCCTACGAGCAGTACTTC
cdr3_aa: CASRPRLDAYEQYF

d_call: .
j_call: TRBJ2-7
clone_size: .
v_call: TRBV27
cdr3_nt: TGTGCCAGCAGCGATACTTTTGGGACATTTCTGGACGAGCAGTACTTC
cdr3_aa: CASSDTFGTFLDEQYF

d_call: TRBD1
j_call: TRBJ2-5
clone_size: .
v_call: TRBV9
cdr3_nt: TGTGCCAGCACCTTTGCAGGGGGCATCTGGGAGACCCAGTACTTC
cdr3_aa: CASTFAGGIWETQYF

d_call: TRBD1
j_call: TRBJ1-1
clone_size: .
v_call: TRBV5-1
cdr3_nt: TGCGCCAGCAGACGAGGACAGGGGATGGACACTGAAGCTTTCTTT
cdr3_aa: CASRRGQGMDTEAFF

d_call: .
j_call: TRBJ1-5
clone_size: .
v_call: TRBV28
cdr3_nt: TGTGCCAGCAGTTTCCTTCGGGACACCCAAAATCAGCCCCAGCATTTT
cdr3_aa: CASSFLRDTQNQPQHF

d_call: .
j_call: TRBJ2-7
clone_size: .
v_call: TRBV5-1
cdr3_nt: TGCGCCAGCAGCTCCACAGGGACCTACGAGCAGTACTTC
cdr3_aa: CASSSTGTYEQYF

d_call: .
j_call: TRBJ2-2
clone_size: .
v_call: TRBV7-9
cdr3_nt: TGTGCCAGCAGCCAGAGAATGGAGGGCGGGGAGCTGTTTTTT
cdr3_aa: CASSQRMEGGELFF

d_call: .
j_call: TRBJ1-5
clone_size: .
v_call: TRBV6-5
cdr3_nt: TGTGCCAGCACCCCGGGGTTTGGGAAGCGGCCCCAGCATTTT
cdr3_aa: CASTPGFGKRPQHF

d_call: TRBD1
j_call: TRBJ2-7
clone_size: .
v_call: TRBV7-2
cdr3_nt: TGTGCCAGCAGCCCTGACAGGGTTGGGTACGAGCAGTACTTC
cdr3_aa: CASSPDRVGYEQYF

d_call: TRBD2
j_call: TRBJ2-1
clone_size: .
v_call: TRBV27
cdr3_nt: TGTGCCAGCAGTTTACTAGGGACTAGGGATGAGCAGTTCTTC
cdr3_aa: CASSLLGTRDEQFF

d_call: .
j_call: TRBJ1-2
clone_size: .
v_call: TRBV5-1
cdr3_nt: TGCGCCAGCAGCTTGGAATTCAGCGGTAACTATGGCTACACCTTC
cdr3_aa: CASSLEFSGNYGYTF

d_call: .
j_call: TRBJ1-3
clone_size: .
v_call: TRBV5-1
cdr3_nt: TGCGCCAGCAGCTTGGGAGGGATAGGTGGAAACACCATATATTTT
cdr3_aa: CASSLGGIGGNTIYF

d_call: TRBD2
j_call: TRBJ2-5
clone_size: .
v_call: TRBV5-6
cdr3_nt: TGTGCCAGCAGCCTTTTACGAGGGAGGGGAAAAGAGACCCAGTACTTC
cdr3_aa: CASSLLRGRGKETQYF

d_call: TRBD1
j_call: TRBJ2-7
clone_size: few
v_call: TRBV27
cdr3_nt: TGTGCCAGCAGTCGGGACAGGGTATACGAGCAGTACTTC
cdr3_aa: CASSRDRVYEQYF

d_call: TRBD2
j_call: TRBJ2-5
clone_size: few
v_call: TRBV5-1
cdr3_nt: TGCGCCAGCAGCCCAGGGACTAGCCTGTCGGAGACCCAGTACTTC
cdr3_aa: CASSPGTSLSETQYF

d_call: TRBD2
j_call: TRBJ2-1
clone_size: .
v_call: TRBV6-4
cdr3_nt: TGTGCCAGCAGTGACTCTGGGGGGAGGGCTTGGGATGAGCAGTTCTTC
cdr3_aa: CASSDSGGRAWDEQFF

d_call: TRBD1
j_call: TRBJ2-2
clone_size: .
v_call: TRBV2
cdr3_nt: TGTGCCAGCAAGGGGACAGCTCAGGGGACCGGGGAGCTGTTTTTT
cdr3_aa: CASKGTAQGTGELFF

d_call: TRBD2
j_call: TRBJ2-7
clone_size: .
v_call: TRBV2
cdr3_nt: TGTGCCAGCAGTGAGCGGGCGGGACTAGCGTACTTC
cdr3_aa: CASSERAGLAYF

d_call: TRBD2
j_call: TRBJ2-5
clone_size: .
v_call: TRBV9
cdr3_nt: TGTGCCAGCAGCGTCAGCGGGAAATGGGAGACCCAGTACTTC
cdr3_aa: CASSVSGKWETQYF

d_call: .
j_call: TRBJ2-1
clone_size: .
v_call: TRBV7-8
cdr3_nt: TGTGCCAGCAGCTTAGCGCAGGGACACTCCTACAATGAGCAGTTCTTC
cdr3_aa: CASSLAQGHSYNEQFF

d_call: TRBD1
j_call: TRBJ1-3
clone_size: .
v_call: TRBV18
cdr3_nt: TGTGCCAGCTCACGGGACAGGGGAGACACCATATATTTT
cdr3_aa: CASSRDRGDTIYF

d_call: .
j_call: TRBJ1-1
clone_size: .
v_call: TRBV27
cdr3_nt: TGTGCCAGCACCACAGGTAACACTGAAGCTTTCTTT
cdr3_aa: CASTTGNTEAFF